This T cell receptor beta chain was profiled in a study of cytomegalovirus exposure and HLA in healthy donors. General study points: The likely origin of a cluster of highly shared sequence variants was a sequencing artifact. Relative to the approximately 630-donor mean, N-insertions were reportedly fewer in an Asian-associated ancestry cluster in a later analysis. Further analysis was carried out later, and it showed several of the most significant clusters appearing linked to common viral pathogens. Associated with cytomegalovirus, according to the listing, were around 160 TCR beta chains.

Germline V gene sequence: CDR1 SGHRS, CDR2 YFSETQ. J lost 6 bases, V lost 4 bases, and 13 bases had no gene match. The CDR3 is 16 residues long. Primers: 60 Vbeta forward and 13 Jbeta reverse. Sequencing was performed with immunoSEQ multiplex PCR; in TCRdb, only in-frame clones are kept and a portion is missing. The sample carries 120,000 or so clones, 75% to 90% recorded once. This clone was observed a single time. Its target is unknown. Sequencing was done on a sample of PBMCs. The receptor's source is a man between 18 and 29 years old in good health and CMV-seropositive. The rearrangement joins TRBV5-1 to TRBJ2-1, with 7 bases that match TRBD2. CDR3 amino acids: CASSAFGGDRGNEQFF. In DNA, the CDR3 is TGCGCCAGCAGCGCCTTTGGGGGGGACCGCGGCAATGAGCAGTTCTTC. Based on the CDR3 plus reference TRBV5-1 and TRBJ2-1, the full variable domain is KAGVTQTPRYLIKTRGQQVTLSCSPISGHRSVSWYQQTPGQGLQFLFEYFSETQRNKGNFPGRFSGRQFSNSRSEMNVSTLELGDSALYLCASSAFGGDRGNEQFFGPGTRLTVL.